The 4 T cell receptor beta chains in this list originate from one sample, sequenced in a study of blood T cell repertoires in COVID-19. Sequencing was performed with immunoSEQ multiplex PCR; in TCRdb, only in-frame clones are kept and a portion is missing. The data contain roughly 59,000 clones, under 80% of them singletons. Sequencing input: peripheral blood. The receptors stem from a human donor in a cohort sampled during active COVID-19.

CDR3 bases: TGCGCCAGCAGCCAAGTGACTAGCGGGAGGGGGAACACCGGGGAGCTGTTTTTT. Its protein product is CASSQVTSGRGNTGELFF. The chain is built from TRBV4-3 and TRBJ2-2; 14 bases align to TRBD2. V was clipped by 1 base and J by 1 base; unmatched bases: 2. The CDR3 runs 18 residues. Germline lookup yields CDR1 LGHNA and CDR2 YSLEER.

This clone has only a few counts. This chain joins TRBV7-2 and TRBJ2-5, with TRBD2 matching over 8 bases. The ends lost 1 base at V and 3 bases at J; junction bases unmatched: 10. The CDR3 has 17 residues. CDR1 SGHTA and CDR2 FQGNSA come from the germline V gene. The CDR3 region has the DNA TGTGCCAGCAGCTTAGTGCAGTTGGGAGCGGGAGAAGAGACCCAGTACTTC. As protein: CASSLVQLGAGEETQYF.

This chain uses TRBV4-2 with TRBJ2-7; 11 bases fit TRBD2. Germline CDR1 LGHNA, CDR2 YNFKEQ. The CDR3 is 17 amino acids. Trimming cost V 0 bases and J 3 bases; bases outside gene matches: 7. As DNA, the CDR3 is TGTGCCAGCAGCCAAGACTGGGGACTAGCGGAATACTACGAGCAGTACTTC. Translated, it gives CASSQDWGLAEYYEQYF.

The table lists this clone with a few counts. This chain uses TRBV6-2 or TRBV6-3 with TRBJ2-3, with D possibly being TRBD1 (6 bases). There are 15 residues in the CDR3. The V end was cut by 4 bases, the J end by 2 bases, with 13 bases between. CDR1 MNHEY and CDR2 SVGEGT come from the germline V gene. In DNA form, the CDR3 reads TGTGCCAGCAGTTTGGGGGCATTGGACACAGATACGCAGTATTTT. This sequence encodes CASSLGALDTDTQYF.